This is a list of T cell receptor beta chains from one sample in a study of patients and donors after allogeneic stem cell transplantation. TCRdb analysed the RT-PCR reads with MiXCR anew, one entry per CDR3 protein. The data show about a million distinct CDR3 sequences, about 20% seen once. The sequencing input was blood, either unsorted or a sorted T cell fraction (not recorded which). Source of these receptors: a human donor who was either an allogeneic HSCT recipient or a stem cell or donor lymphocyte infusion donor (not recorded which). It is not recorded whose cells these are; they may come from a transplant donor. CDR3s include the opening cysteine and the closing phenylalanine or tryptophan. The order of the fields is clone size, D gene, V gene, J gene, CDR3 protein, CDR3 DNA. The D gene is left open where the match is weak. Some rows mark clone size as missing; the rest say once, few, many or name a class of expanded clone.

clone_size: .
d_call: .
v_call: TRBV7-9
j_call: TRBJ1-4
cdr3_aa: CASSPLTGRNEKLFF
cdr3_nt: TGTGCCAGCAGCCCTCTAACAGGCCGTAATGAAAAACTGTTTTTT

clone_size: few
d_call: .
v_call: TRBV29-1
j_call: TRBJ1-6
cdr3_aa: CSAFSRVSPPLHF
cdr3_nt: TGCAGCGCCTTCTCCAGGGTTAGTCCACCCCTCCACTTT

clone_size: few
d_call: .
v_call: TRBV4-1
j_call: TRBJ1-4
cdr3_aa: CASSQDYEKLFF
cdr3_nt: TGCGCCAGCAGCCAAGACTATGAAAAACTGTTTTTT

clone_size: .
d_call: .
v_call: TRBV7-3
j_call: TRBJ1-1
cdr3_aa: CASSSYGQMNTEAFF
cdr3_nt: TGTGCCAGCAGCTCCTACGGACAGATGAACACTGAAGCTTTCTTT

clone_size: many
d_call: .
v_call: TRBV10-3
j_call: TRBJ2-1
cdr3_aa: CAISEARAEQFF
cdr3_nt: TGTGCCATCAGTGAGGCTAGAGCAGAGCAGTTCTTC

clone_size: .
d_call: .
v_call: TRBV7-9
j_call: TRBJ2-1
cdr3_aa: CASSSAQEQFF
cdr3_nt: TGTGCCAGCAGCTCCGCGCAGGAGCAGTTCTTC

clone_size: .
d_call: .
v_call: TRBV20-1
j_call: TRBJ1-2
cdr3_aa: CSARDLRTALYGYTF
cdr3_nt: TGCAGTGCTAGAGACCTAAGGACAGCCCTCTATGGCTACACCTTC

clone_size: .
d_call: .
v_call: TRBV21-1
j_call: TRBJ2-5
cdr3_aa: CASSNIGGQTQYF
cdr3_nt: TGTGCCAGCAGCAACATCGGAGGGCAGACCCAGTACTTC

clone_size: .
d_call: TRBD1
v_call: TRBV6-1
j_call: TRBJ2-7
cdr3_aa: CASSEGTGGLYEQYF
cdr3_nt: TGTGCCAGCAGTGAAGGGACAGGGGGACTCTACGAGCAGTACTTC

clone_size: .
d_call: .
v_call: TRBV15
j_call: TRBJ2-7
cdr3_aa: CATSRGATGTYSYEQYF
cdr3_nt: TGTGCCACCAGCAGAGGAGCCACCGGGACTTACTCCTACGAGCAGTACTTC

clone_size: .
d_call: TRBD2
v_call: TRBV9
j_call: TRBJ2-5
cdr3_aa: CASSVSGRAVETQYF
cdr3_nt: TGTGCCAGCAGCGTAAGCGGGAGGGCCGTTGAGACCCAGTACTTC

clone_size: .
d_call: .
v_call: TRBV7-2
j_call: TRBJ1-4
cdr3_aa: CASSLDPFNEKLFF
cdr3_nt: TGTGCCAGCAGCTTAGATCCGTTTAATGAAAAACTGTTTTTT

clone_size: .
d_call: TRBD1
v_call: TRBV20-1
j_call: TRBJ2-7
cdr3_aa: CSASGGIYEQYF
cdr3_nt: TGCAGTGCTTCAGGGGGTATCTACGAGCAGTACTTC

clone_size: few
d_call: .
v_call: TRBV12-3/TRBV12-4
j_call: TRBJ1-1
cdr3_aa: CASSQLPGVLAEAFF
cdr3_nt: TGTGCCAGCAGTCAACTCCCAGGGGTTCTGGCTGAAGCTTTCTTT

clone_size: .
d_call: .
v_call: TRBV30
j_call: TRBJ2-7
cdr3_aa: CAWSPLRYEQYF
cdr3_nt: TGTGCCTGGAGTCCCTTAAGATACGAGCAGTACTTC

clone_size: many
d_call: .
v_call: TRBV10-3
j_call: TRBJ2-1
cdr3_aa: CAISAVQTQGYEQFF
cdr3_nt: TGTGCCATCAGTGCGGTACAGACCCAGGGATATGAGCAGTTCTTC

clone_size: .
d_call: .
v_call: TRBV2
j_call: TRBJ2-7
cdr3_aa: CASSDGRMPAYPYEQYF
cdr3_nt: TGTGCCAGCAGTGATGGCAGGATGCCAGCCTACCCCTACGAGCAGTACTTC

clone_size: .
d_call: .
v_call: TRBV28
j_call: TRBJ1-3
cdr3_aa: CASSFGQGQISGNTIYF
cdr3_nt: TGTGCCAGCAGTTTTGGGCAGGGACAAATCTCTGGAAACACCATATATTTT

clone_size: .
d_call: .
v_call: TRBV28
j_call: TRBJ1-1
cdr3_aa: CASSPGTMNTEVFF
cdr3_nt: TGTGCCAGCAGCCCAGGGACGATGAACACTGAAGTTTTCTTT

clone_size: .
d_call: TRBD1
v_call: TRBV6-5
j_call: TRBJ2-2
cdr3_aa: CASSYLGQGYGELFF
cdr3_nt: TGTGCCAGCAGTTATCTGGGACAGGGGTACGGGGAGCTGTTTTTT

clone_size: few
d_call: .
v_call: TRBV20-1
j_call: TRBJ2-7
cdr3_aa: CSARDLQERSIEQYF
cdr3_nt: TGCAGTGCTAGAGATTTGCAGGAGAGGTCTATCGAGCAGTACTTC

clone_size: .
d_call: .
v_call: TRBV18
j_call: TRBJ1-6
cdr3_aa: CASSLQGSPLHF
cdr3_nt: TGTGCCAGCTCACTCCAGGGTTCACCCCTCCACTTT

clone_size: .
d_call: .
v_call: TRBV5-1
j_call: TRBJ2-1
cdr3_aa: CASRQAETARGNEQFF
cdr3_nt: TGCGCCAGCAGACAAGCGGAGACAGCCCGGGGCAATGAGCAGTTCTTC

clone_size: .
d_call: TRBD2
v_call: TRBV20-1
j_call: TRBJ2-3
cdr3_aa: CSASQLWGLAGETDTQYF
cdr3_nt: TGCAGTGCTAGTCAGCTATGGGGACTAGCGGGAGAGACAGATACGCAGTATTTT